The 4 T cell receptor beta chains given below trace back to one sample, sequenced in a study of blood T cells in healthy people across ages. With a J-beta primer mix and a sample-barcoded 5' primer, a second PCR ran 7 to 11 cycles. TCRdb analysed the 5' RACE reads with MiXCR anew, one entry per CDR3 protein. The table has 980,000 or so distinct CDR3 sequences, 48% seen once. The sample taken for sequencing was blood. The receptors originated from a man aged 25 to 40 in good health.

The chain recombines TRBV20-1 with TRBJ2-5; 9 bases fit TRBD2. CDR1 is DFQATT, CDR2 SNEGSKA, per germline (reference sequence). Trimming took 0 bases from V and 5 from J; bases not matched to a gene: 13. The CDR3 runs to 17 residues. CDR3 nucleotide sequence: TGCAGTGCTAGAGATCTTTGTTCGACTAGCGGCCTGGAGACCCAGTACTTC. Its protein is CSARDLCSTSGLETQYF.

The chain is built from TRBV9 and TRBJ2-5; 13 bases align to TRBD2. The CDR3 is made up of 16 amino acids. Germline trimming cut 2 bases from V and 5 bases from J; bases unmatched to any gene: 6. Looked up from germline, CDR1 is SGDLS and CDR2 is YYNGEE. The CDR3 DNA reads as TGTGCCAGCAGCGTCGCGGGACTAGCGGGGCAGGAGACCCAGTACTTC. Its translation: CASSVAGLAGQETQYF.

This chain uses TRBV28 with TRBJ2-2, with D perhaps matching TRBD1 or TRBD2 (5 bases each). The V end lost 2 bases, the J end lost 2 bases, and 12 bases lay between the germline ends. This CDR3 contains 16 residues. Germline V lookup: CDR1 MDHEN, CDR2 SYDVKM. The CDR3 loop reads CASSLGGFGNTGELFF. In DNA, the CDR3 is TGTGCCAGCAGTTTAGGGGGTTTTGGAAACACCGGGGAGCTGTTTTTT.

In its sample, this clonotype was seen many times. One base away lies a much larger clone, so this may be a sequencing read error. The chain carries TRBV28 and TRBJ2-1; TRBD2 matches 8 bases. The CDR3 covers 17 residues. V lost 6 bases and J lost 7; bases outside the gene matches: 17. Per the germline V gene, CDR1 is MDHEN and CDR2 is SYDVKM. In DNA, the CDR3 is TGTGCCAGCAGCCCATACCTCGAACGAGCGGGGGCGAATGAGCAGTTCTTC. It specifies CASSPYLERAGANEQFF.